These 25 T cell receptor beta chains share one sample of origin, sequenced in a study of OX40 agonist ivuxolimab in advanced cancers. Produced via immunoSEQ multiplex PCR; TCRdb's table is partial and in-frame only. The sample shows 50,000 to 55,000 clones, 75% to 90% of them seen only once. This sample comprised CD4+ or CD8+ T cells sorted from blood, obtained in a trial of the OX40 agonist ivuxolimab. These TCRs come from an adult with an advanced solid tumor such as melanoma, head and neck, liver or kidney cancer.

This chain uses TRBV28 with TRBJ1-1, with TRBD1 matching over 7 bases. The junction had 10 bases not matched to a gene; V was cut back by 5 bases and J by 4 bases. The germline V gene has CDR1 MDHEN and CDR2 SYDVKM. The CDR3 spans 15 residues. CDR3 in amino acids: CASSPPTGSGTEAFF. CDR3 coding DNA: TGTGCCAGCAGTCCACCGACAGGGTCCGGCACTGAAGCTTTCTTT. Filled out from reference TRBV28 and TRBJ1-1, the complete variable domain reads DVKVTQSSRYLVKRTGEKVFLECVQDMDHENMFWYRQDPGLGLRLIYFSYDVKMKEKGDIPEGYSVSREKKERFSLILESASTNQTSMYLCASSPPTGSGTEAFFGQGTRLTVV.

This rearrangement joins TRBV6-5 to TRBJ2-7, with 8 bases aligning to TRBD1. The CDR3 is 16 amino acids. Germline CDR1 and CDR2: MNHEY and SVGAGI. J lost 2 bases, V lost 0 bases, and 6 bases had no gene match. DNA of the CDR3: TGTGCCAGCAGTTACTCGTCGGGACAGGCGACCTACGAGCAGTACTTC. Translated, it gives CASSYSSGQATYEQYF.

V is TRBV9 and J is TRBJ1-2; D remains unclear. CDR1 is SGDLS and CDR2 is YYNGEE in the germline V gene. The CDR3 is 14 amino acids. V was cut by 6 bases and J by 4 bases, with 16 bases left in between. Here the CDR3 DNA reads TGTGCCAGCACCCAGGTACCTTCAGGCTATGGCTACACCTTC. Amino acid sequence: CASTQVPSGYGYTF.

The chain recombines TRBV10-3 with TRBJ1-2; TRBD1 matches at 7 bases. Germline V gene data show CDR1 as ENHRY and CDR2 as SYGVKD. Trimming took 3 bases from V and 7 from J; bases not matched to a gene: 2. The CDR3 is 12 residues long. The CDR3 loop reads CAISDTGVGYTF. The CDR3, as DNA: TGTGCCATCAGTGACACAGGGGTTGGCTACACCTTC.

This chain's CDR3 is CASTNLGGVGNEQFF. In nucleotides, the CDR3 is TGTGCCAGCACCAACTTGGGCGGGGTCGGCAATGAGCAGTTCTTC. This sequence joins TRBV27 and TRBJ2-1; D is perhaps TRBD2 (6 bases). CDR3 length: 15 amino acids. Germline CDR1 is MNHEY and CDR2 is SMNVEV (reference sequence). Trimming removed 7 bases from V and 6 bases from J, with 19 bases in between.

The chain has TRBV28 and TRBJ2-2, with D unresolved. CDR1 and CDR2 (germline): MDHEN, SYDVKM. The CDR3 is 15 amino acids. The ends were cut back, 1 base at V and 2 bases at J, with 8 bases in the middle. The CDR3 sequence: CASSLLLDNTGELFF. The CDR3 DNA follows: TGTGCCAGCAGTTTATTATTAGACAACACCGGGGAGCTGTTTTTT.

The gene calls are TRBV10-3 and TRBJ2-3, with D perhaps TRBD1 or TRBD2 (5 bases each). The CDR3 length is 15 residues. Per germline, CDR1 ENHRY and CDR2 SYGVKD. Trimming stripped 3 bases from V and 4 bases from J, with 14 bases between. Written as DNA, the CDR3 is TGTGCCATCAGTGACCAAGGGACCGCAGCAGATACGCAGTATTTT. Translated: CAISDQGTAADTQYF.

Note on this clone: Other nucleotide sequences from this sample produce the same CDR3. V and J are TRBV5-1 and TRBJ2-3; TRBD2 might be the D (7 bases). This CDR3 contains 17 residues. With 0 bases removed from V and 5 bases from J, the gap between germline ends came to 19 bases. Germline CDR1 is SGHRS and CDR2 is YFSETQ. CDR3 in amino acids: CASSLAGGGGRQDTQYF. The CDR3 DNA sequence: TGCGCCAGCAGCTTGGCCGGTGGGGGGGGGCGGCAAGATACGCAGTATTTT.

This clone was seen only once. The rearrangement uses TRBV4-1 and TRBJ1-1, with 9 bases matching TRBD1. V gave up 4 bases and J gave up 1 base; unmatched junction bases: 4. This CDR3 has 15 residues. CDR1 is MGHRA and CDR2 is YSYEKL in the germline V gene. CDR3 protein: CASSRGQGSNTEAFF. The CDR3 nucleotides are TGCGCCAGCAGCCGGGGACAGGGATCGAACACTGAAGCTTTCTTT.

The chain couples TRBV7-2 to TRBJ1-5; D remains unclear. Germline loops: CDR1 SGHTA, CDR2 FQGNSA. The CDR3 has 13 residues. V dropped 1 base and J dropped 5 bases, with 6 bases sitting between them. CDR3 protein: CASSLVADQPQHF. The CDR3 DNA follows: TGTGCCAGCAGCTTAGTGGCGGATCAGCCCCAGCATTTT. The entire variable domain, with the rest obtained from reference TRBV7-2 and TRBJ1-5, is as follows: GAGVSQSPSNKVTEKGKDVELRCDPISGHTALYWYRQSLGQGLEFLIYFQGNSAPDKSGLPSDRFSAERTGGSVSTLTIQRTQQEDSAVYLCASSLVADQPQHFGDGTRLSIL.

In its sample, this clone was seen once. The V and J genes are TRBV29-1 and TRBJ2-3, with 8 bases identical to TRBD2. V shed 5 bases and J 5 bases; nucleotides not matched to a gene: 9. This CDR3 comprises 14 residues. Per germline, CDR1 SQVTM and CDR2 ANQGSEA. The CDR3 DNA reads TGCAGCGTTACCACGGGGGGGTCGGGAGATACGCAGTATTTT. Its translation is CSVTTGGSGDTQYF.

The chain is built from TRBV28 and TRBJ1-2; 8 positions match TRBD1. This CDR3 spans 16 amino acids. V trimming: 2 bases; J trimming: 3 bases; junction bases outside the gene matches: 8. Germline V gene sequence: CDR1 MDHEN, CDR2 SYDVKM. CDR3 DNA: TGTGCCAGCAGTTTAGACAGGACAGGGAAATACTATGGCTACACCTTC. Protein sequence: CASSLDRTGKYYGYTF.

This rearrangement joins TRBV5-4 to TRBJ1-4; D perhaps matches TRBD1 (5 bases). Trimming cost V 2 bases and J 8 bases, with 13 bases left between them. The germline gives CDR1 SGHNT, CDR2 YYREEE (reference sequence). This CDR3 spans 14 amino acids. The CDR3 coding sequence is TGTGCCAGCAGCTTTGGTCAGGGAGGCGAAAAACTGTTTTTT. Translating gives CASSFGQGGEKLFF.

This clone was picked up one time. V gene TRBV28 combines with J gene TRBJ1-6; 9 positions match TRBD1. The CDR3 consists of 16 residues. V dropped 4 bases and J dropped 9; count of bases not matched to a gene: 10. Per the germline V gene, CDR1 is MDHEN and CDR2 is SYDVKM. Here the CDR3 DNA reads TGTGCCAGCAGTTCCCAACAGGGGGCGCTAAGTTCACCCCTCCACTTT. It translates to CASSSQQGALSSPLHF.

J is TRBJ2-1 and V is TRBV5-1; unclear D gene. The CDR3 has 12 residues. CDR1 is SGHRS and CDR2 is YFSETQ in the germline V gene. Trimming pared 0 bases from V and 7 bases from J, leaving 5 bases between. This chain's CDR3 is CASSLAENEQFF. The CDR3 DNA sequence: TGCGCCAGCAGCTTGGCGGAAAATGAGCAGTTCTTC.

This chain links TRBV4-1 with TRBJ2-1; 9 bases match TRBD2. V shed 5 bases and J 7 bases; nucleotides not matched to a gene: 15. Looked up from germline, CDR1 is MGHRA and CDR2 is YSYEKL. The CDR3 runs 17 residues. The CDR3: CASSKGVLSGRRNEQFF. The CDR3 nucleotides read TGCGCCAGCAGCAAAGGGGTTTTAAGCGGGAGGAGGAATGAGCAGTTCTTC.

The chain has TRBV30 and TRBJ2-7; tentatively, D is TRBD1 (6 bases). V was trimmed by 1 base and J by 1 base, leaving 8 bases between them. This CDR3 region has 13 residues. Germline V gives CDR1 GTSNPN, CDR2 SVGIG (reference sequence). CDR3 sequence: CAWSADRSYEQYF. DNA of the CDR3: TGTGCCTGGAGTGCCGACAGGTCCTACGAGCAGTACTTC.

This chain links TRBV5-4 with TRBJ2-3; D not certain. Germline V lookup: CDR1 SGHNT, CDR2 YYREEE (reference sequence). V was trimmed by 0 bases and J by 2 bases, leaving 10 bases between them. CDR3 size: 15 residues. CDR3 nucleotides: TGTGCCAGCAGCTTGGGAGCGAGTGTCACAGATACGCAGTATTTT. Translating it yields CASSLGASVTDTQYF.

The chain links TRBV15 to TRBJ2-7; a weak D match, TRBD2 (6 bases). This CDR3 is built from 14 residues. Between the trimmed V and J ends, which lost 3 bases and 4 bases, there was a span of 13 bases. Germline V CDR1 and CDR2: LNHNV, YYDKDF (reference sequence). As DNA, the CDR3 is TGTGCCACCAGCAGCCAGCGGGTGGGGTACGAGCAGTACTTC. This sequence encodes CATSSQRVGYEQYF.

In its sample, this clone was seen once. This chain joins TRBV7-9 and TRBJ1-2; 8 nucleotides match TRBD1. Germline CDR1 SEHNR, CDR2 FQNEAQ (reference sequence). V dropped 1 base and J dropped 6; count of bases not matched to a gene: 7. This CDR3 has 15 residues. CDR3 nucleotides: TGTGCCAGCAGCTTAGTCGCGACAGGGGCGGATGGCTACACCTTC. The encoded protein is CASSLVATGADGYTF.

The chain links TRBV30 to TRBJ1-6, with D hard to call. V was pared by 8 bases and J by 5 bases, with 10 bases between. The CDR3 extends over 12 amino acids. Germline V gene data show CDR1 as GTSNPN and CDR2 as SVGIG (reference sequence). Written as DNA, the CDR3 is TGTGCCGGAGGAGGGAATAATTCACCCCTCCACTTT. This translates into CAGGGNNSPLHF.

The J gene is TRBJ1-2, the V gene TRBV19; TRBD1 agrees at 10 bases. This CDR3 has 11 residues. Germline CDR1 reads LNHDA; CDR2 reads SQIVND (reference sequence). The V segment lost 8 bases and the J segment 8 bases; nucleotides outside the gene matches: 2. CDR3: CASRTGGGYTF. CDR3 nucleotide sequence: TGTGCCAGTCGGACAGGGGGAGGCTACACCTTC.

The chain couples TRBV2 to TRBJ2-5, with TRBD2 as a possible D gene (7 bases). CDR1 and CDR2 from the germline V gene are SNHLY and FYNNEI. The CDR3 contains 15 residues. V was shortened by 2 bases and J by 5 bases, with 15 bases between the two germline ends. As DNA, the CDR3 is TGTGCCAGCAGTGAATTATCGGGGGGCTGGGAGACCCAGTACTTC. It yields the protein CASSELSGGWETQYF.

The V call is TRBV6-1, the J call TRBJ2-2; 7 bases line up with TRBD1. CDR1 is MNHNS, CDR2 SASEGT, per germline. Germline trimming cut 0 bases from V and 5 bases from J; bases unmatched to any gene: 6. This CDR3 spans 16 amino acids. CDR3: CASSEAGAGGTGELFF. CDR3 coding DNA: TGTGCCAGCAGTGAAGCAGGGGCAGGGGGTACCGGGGAGCTGTTTTTT.

The chain carries TRBV13 and TRBJ2-5; TRBD2 agrees at 12 bases. CDR1 PRHDT and CDR2 FYEKMQ come from the germline V gene (reference sequence). Germline trimming cut 6 bases from V and 5 bases from J; bases unmatched to any gene: 7. This CDR3 is 15 amino acids long. DNA of the CDR3: TGTGCCAGCAGTTCTAGCGGGGGGGCACGGGAGACCCAGTACTTC. Amino acids: CASSSSGGARETQYF.